Below, 22 T cell receptor beta chains from the same sample are listed, as sequenced in a study of follicular helper T cells after annual influenza vaccination. Described time point: 2014-2015 season, pre-vaccination. Assay: immunoSEQ multiplex PCR; the TCRdb copy retains only in-frame clones and omits some. This table holds over 25,000 clones, 80% to 90% found once. Sample: CXCR5+ CD38- circulating T follicular helper cells from blood, taken on the day of influenza vaccination. Documented subset: circulating Tfh, non-naive CD4+CXCR5+PD-1+ (ICOS+CD38+ or ICOS-CD38-). These receptors originate from an adult who received the influenza vaccine.

This rearrangement joins TRBV30 to TRBJ1-5; possibly TRBD1 for D (5 bases). Looked up from germline, CDR1 is GTSNPN and CDR2 is SVGIG (reference sequence). V was clipped by 1 base and J by 1 base, with 8 bases between them. The CDR3 consists of 14 residues. Here the CDR3 DNA reads TGTGCCTGGAGTGGGGGCAGAAGCAATCAGCCCCAGCATTTT. Protein product: CAWSGGRSNQPQHF.

The rearrangement uses TRBV9 and TRBJ2-3, with D maybe TRBD1 (6 bases). Germline CDR1 reads SGDLS; CDR2 reads YYNGEE. V lost 0 bases, J lost 6 bases, and 11 bases lay in between. The CDR3 spans 14 residues. The CDR3 loop reads CASSVGQEADTQYF. The CDR3 DNA sequence: TGTGCCAGCAGCGTAGGACAGGAGGCCGATACGCAGTATTTT.

CDR3 loop: CASSPQPGAGELFF. DNA of the CDR3: TGTGCCAGCAGCCCACAACCGGGGGCCGGGGAGCTGTTTTTT. The rearrangement uses TRBV7-2 and TRBJ2-2; D may be TRBD2 (6 bases). The CDR3 contains 14 residues. Looked up from germline, CDR1 is SGHTA and CDR2 is FQGNSA. Trimming cost V 5 bases and J 6 bases, with 13 bases left between them.

This clone was found once. This chain links TRBV5-6 with TRBJ1-4; D gene unclear. Germline CDR1 and CDR2: SGHDT and YYEEEE. V was shortened by 0 bases and J by 8 bases, with 5 bases between the two germline ends. The CDR3 has 12 amino acids. In DNA, the CDR3 is TGTGCCAGCAGCTTGGACAAGGAAAAACTGTTTTTT. It codes for CASSLDKEKLFF.

This clone was counted only a few times. This chain uses TRBV5-1 with TRBJ1-1; 8 nucleotides match TRBD1. Germline V CDR1 and CDR2: SGHRS, YFSETQ. Trimming took 5 bases from V and 3 from J; bases not matched to a gene: 3. The CDR3 extends over 13 amino acids. The CDR3 region is CASRETGDTEAFF. The CDR3 DNA reads TGCGCCAGCAGAGAGACAGGGGACACTGAAGCTTTCTTT.

A word on this clone: An end of the junction does not agree with germline; a read error may underlie this. The chain employs TRBV7-7 and TRBJ2-7, with D tentatively TRBD2 (5 bases). Germline V CDR1 and CDR2: SSHAT, FNYEAQ (reference sequence). The CDR3 has 12 residues. The CDR3: CASSPWEYEQYF. Written as DNA, the CDR3 is TGTGCTAGCAGCCCCTGGGAGTACGAGCAGTACTTC.

The V and J genes are TRBV23-1 and TRBJ2-5; TRBD1 agrees at 10 bases. TRBV23-1 is classed as an ORF, of uncertain function. The CDR3 has 14 amino acids. V shed 3 bases and J 4 bases; nucleotides not matched to a gene: 2. As DNA, the CDR3 is TGCGCCAGCAGTCATCGGACAGGGGGAGAGACCCAGTACTTC. Translating gives CASSHRTGGETQYF.

This clone was picked up one time. The chain recombines TRBV11-3 with TRBJ2-1; TRBD2 agrees at 9 bases. Germline CDR1 and CDR2: SGHNT and YENEEA. This CDR3 is built from 15 residues. With 5 bases clipped from V and 8 bases from J, the junction kept 10 bases outside the gene matches. CDR3 protein: CASSPGGAGGDEQFF. CDR3 nucleotide sequence: TGTGCCAGCAGCCCTGGGGGGGCGGGAGGGGATGAGCAGTTCTTC.

This sequence joins TRBV18 and TRBJ2-7; 7 bases fit TRBD1. The CDR3 extends over 16 amino acids. The V segment lost 2 bases and the J segment 5 bases; nucleotides outside the gene matches: 12. Germline V lookup: CDR1 KGHSH, CDR2 LQKENI. The CDR3 DNA follows: TGTGCCAGCTCACCATCTAAGACGACAGGGTGGAACGAGCAGTACTTC. The encoded protein is CASSPSKTTGWNEQYF.

V is TRBV27 and J is TRBJ1-1; D gene uncertain. Per the germline V gene, CDR1 is MNHEY and CDR2 is SMNVEV (reference sequence). V was clipped by 8 bases and J by 5 bases, with 15 bases between them. This CDR3 comprises 13 residues. The CDR3 loop is CASVGSLSTEAFF. DNA of the CDR3: TGTGCCAGCGTGGGCAGTTTAAGTACTGAAGCTTTCTTT.

The chain joins TRBV12-5 to TRBJ1-4; 7 nucleotides align to TRBD1. V shed 7 bases, J shed 3 bases, and the junction held 8 bases outside the gene matches. There are 15 residues in the CDR3. CDR1 and CDR2 (germline): LGHNT, FRNRAP. CDR3 loop: CASVLRQGANEKLFF. The CDR3 DNA sequence: TGTGCTAGTGTCTTAAGACAGGGTGCTAATGAAAAACTGTTTTTT.

V gene TRBV11-2 combines with J gene TRBJ2-7; 7 bases line up with TRBD1. V lost 8 bases to trimming and J lost 2 bases; unmatched junction nucleotides: 6. The germline V gene has CDR1 SGHAT and CDR2 FQNNGV. The CDR3 is made up of 13 amino acids. CDR3 bases: TGTGCCAGCTCTACGGGGACAGCCTACGAGCAGTACTTC. The encoded protein is CASSTGTAYEQYF.

J is TRBJ2-7 and V is TRBV15, with TRBD1 identical over 9 bases. The V segment lost 5 bases and the J segment 2 bases; nucleotides outside the gene matches: 7. Germline CDR1 reads LNHNV; CDR2 reads YYDKDF (reference sequence). This CDR3 has 15 amino acids. CDR3 nucleotide sequence: TGTGCCACCAGCGCCACAGGGGGCCCTCCCTACGAGCAGTACTTC. It yields the protein CATSATGGPPYEQYF.

In its sample, this clone was seen once. V is TRBV14 and J is TRBJ2-7, with TRBD2 identical over 7 bases. CDR3 size: 14 residues. Looked up from germline, CDR1 is SGHDN and CDR2 is FVKESK. Unmatched junction bases numbered 7, after V lost 4 bases and J lost 4 bases. Written as DNA, the CDR3 is TGTGCCAGCAGCCTGGGGGGGAATAGTTACGAGCAGTACTTC. As protein: CASSLGGNSYEQYF.

This chain uses TRBV7-9 with TRBJ2-7; the D gene is possibly TRBD2 (6 bases). V was pared by 5 bases and J by 1 base, with 15 bases between. This CDR3 spans 15 amino acids. Germline V gene sequence: CDR1 SEHNR, CDR2 FQNEAQ (reference sequence). CDR3 in amino acids: CASSPGTVSSYEQYF. The CDR3 nucleotides are TGTGCCAGCAGCCCGGGGACTGTCTCGTCCTACGAGCAGTACTTC. The full variable domain, in which reference TRBV7-9 and TRBJ2-7 provide the parts outside the CDR3, is DTGVSQNPRHKITKRGQNVTFRCDPISEHNRLYWYRQTLGQGPEFLTYFQNEAQLEKSRLLSDRFSAERPKGSFSTLEIQRTEQGDSAMYLCASSPGTVSSYEQYFGPGTRLTVT.

With respect to this clone: At one end the junction does not follow the germline gene, possibly because of a read error. The chain is built from TRBV6-1 and TRBJ2-7; 7 positions agree with TRBD1. CDR3 length: 16 residues. CDR1 is MNHNS, CDR2 SASEGT, per germline. In DNA form, the CDR3 reads TGTGCCAGCAGGGAAGCGGCGAGACAGGGTTACTACGAGCAGTACTTC. This codes for CASREAARQGYYEQYF.

The chain uses TRBV10-1 and TRBJ2-3; 11 bases are shared with TRBD1. This CDR3 has 17 residues. Germline lookup yields CDR1 WNHNN and CDR2 SYGVQD (reference sequence). Trimming at V came to 2 bases and at J to 4 bases, leaving 8 bases not matched to a gene. The CDR3 sequence: CASSERVPGQGADTQYF. The CDR3 nucleotides are TGCGCCAGCAGTGAGAGGGTACCGGGACAGGGGGCAGATACGCAGTATTTT.

This clone was picked up one time. The chain uses TRBV29-1 and TRBJ2-1; D perhaps matches TRBD1 (6 bases). This CDR3 comprises 13 residues. Germline lookup yields CDR1 SQVTM and CDR2 ANQGSEA. V shed 4 bases and J shed 6 bases, with 13 bases lying between them. Written as DNA, the CDR3 is TGCAGCGTTGGACAGGCCACTAGCAATGAGCAGTTCTTC. Translation: CSVGQATSNEQFF.

The genes are TRBV29-1 and TRBJ1-1, with a weak D call TRBD1 (6 bases). This CDR3 has 14 residues. V lost 6 bases and J 5 bases, leaving 19 bases between the germline ends. The V gene's germline CDR1 is SQVTM and CDR2 ANQGSEA. The DNA for the CDR3 is TGCAGCGTAGCAACTATAACAGGGTATACTGAAGCTTTCTTT. This translates into CSVATITGYTEAFF.

V is TRBV19 and J is TRBJ1-5; TRBD1 might be the D (6 bases). CDR1 and CDR2 (germline): LNHDA, SQIVND (reference sequence). This CDR3 contains 15 residues. The V and J ends lost 5 bases and 7 bases respectively, with 18 bases between them. The CDR3 nucleotides are TGTGCCAGTAGTCCCCCGGGGGGCGCGGGCCAGCCCCAGCATTTT. It specifies CASSPPGGAGQPQHF.

The J gene is TRBJ2-3, the V gene TRBV9, with D unclear. Trimming removed 4 bases from V and 6 bases from J, with 12 bases in between. Germline V gives CDR1 SGDLS, CDR2 YYNGEE. This CDR3 spans 13 amino acids. CDR3 protein: CASSSPYVDTQYF. As DNA, the CDR3 is TGTGCCAGCAGCTCCCCCTATGTGGATACGCAGTATTTT. The complete variable domain, with remaining parts taken from reference TRBV9 and TRBJ2-3, reads DSGVTQTPKHLITATGQRVTLRCSPRSGDLSVYWYQQSLDQGLQFLIQYYNGEERAKGNILERFSAQQFPDLHSELNLSSLELGDSALYFCASSSPYVDTQYFGPGTRLTVL.

The chain couples TRBV10-1 to TRBJ2-3; D is ambiguous. V lost 3 bases and J lost 6, with 10 bases in between. The V gene's germline CDR1 is WNHNN and CDR2 SYGVQD (reference sequence). This CDR3 has 13 amino acids. DNA of the CDR3: TGCGCCAGCAGTGACCGGTTTGCGGATACGCAGTATTTT. This encodes CASSDRFADTQYF.